This TCR beta chain was captured by sequencing in a study of blood T cell repertoires in COVID-19. TCRdb's table, derived via immunoSEQ multiplex PCR, lists solely in-frame clones and lacks some. The data hold some 250,000 clones, with more than 80% observed a single time. Of note for this clone: This same CDR3 is encoded by further DNA sequences in the sample.

Unmatched junction bases numbered 3, after V lost 2 bases and J lost 5 bases. The V gene's germline CDR1 is SGHRS and CDR2 YFSETQ. This CDR3 is 13 amino acids long. Sequenced material: peripheral blood. V is TRBV5-1 and J is TRBJ2-5, with 7 bases lining up with TRBD2. This receptor was taken from an elderly woman with COVID-19, enrolled during active disease. CDR3 sequence (DNA): TGCGCCAGCAGCTTCGGGGGGTCCGAGACCCAGTACTTC. As protein: CASSFGGSETQYF.